A single sample gave rise to the 23 T cell receptor beta chains below, sequenced in a study of T cells after yellow fever vaccination. TCRdb independently ran MiXCR on the 5' RACE reads; one entry per CDR3 protein. The data contain fewer than 400,000 distinct CDR3 sequences, about 11% of them seen just once; the ten biggest clones take up around 3.2%. Sequenced material: CD4+ T cells sorted from PBMCs, taken 45 days after the yellow fever booster vaccination. These receptors originate from a man aged 18 to 30 who received the YFV17D yellow fever vaccine.

V is TRBV2 and J is TRBJ2-7; D remains ambiguous. The CDR3 runs to 13 residues. Germline lookup yields CDR1 SNHLY and CDR2 FYNNEI. Trimming removed 3 bases at V and 3 bases at J, with 9 bases between. The CDR3 reads CASSDPPLYEQYF. For the CDR3, the DNA is TGTGCCAGCAGTGACCCCCCTCTCTACGAGCAGTACTTC.

The chain has TRBV6-7 and TRBJ2-7; D is uncertain. TRBV6-7 qualifies as an ORF whose function is uncertain. The CDR3 is 16 residues long. Trimming shortened V by 2 bases and J by 2 bases, and 16 bases separated the two germline ends. This CDR3 is CASSYHADPFPYEQYV. CDR3 nucleotide sequence: TGTGCCAGCAGTTACCACGCAGACCCTTTTCCCTACGAGCAGTACGTC.

This clonotype was counted only a few times. The V call is TRBV4-3, the J call TRBJ1-6; D is uncertain. The CDR3 sequence is 15 residues long. From germline, CDR1 is LGHNA and CDR2 YSLEER. Trimming cost V 4 bases and J 9 bases, with 16 bases left between them. For the CDR3, the DNA is TGCGCCAGCAGCCTTGGTTCGGAGGGTCGTTCACCCCTCCACTTT. Encoded protein: CASSLGSEGRSPLHF.

V gene TRBV28 combines with J gene TRBJ2-5, with TRBD1 matching 7 bases. Germline CDR1 reads MDHEN; CDR2 reads SYDVKM. Unmatched junction bases numbered 9, after V lost 6 bases and J lost 2 bases. The CDR3 loop spans 15 amino acids. The CDR3 is CASRGWDSRQETQYF. The DNA of the CDR3 is TGTGCCAGCAGGGGGTGGGACAGCCGACAAGAGACCCAGTACTTC.

V and J are TRBV7-2 and TRBJ2-7; D not resolved. V gave up 2 bases and J gave up 3 bases, with 5 bases separating them. The CDR3 is made up of 12 amino acids. Germline V gene data show CDR1 as SGHTA and CDR2 as FQGNSA. The CDR3 loop reads CASSLNYYEQYV. The CDR3 DNA reads TGTGCCAGCAGCTTAAACTACTACGAGCAGTACGTC.

This clonotype came up a few times. CDR3 amino acids: CASSRIAGTLSSYEQYF. In DNA form, the CDR3 reads TGTGCCAGTTCGAGGATCGCCGGGACACTAAGCTCCTACGAGCAGTACTTC. J is TRBJ2-7 and V is TRBV19; D perhaps matches TRBD1 (6 bases). This CDR3 contains 17 residues. The germline V and J ends were trimmed by 8 bases and 0 bases, with 23 bases remaining between them. The germline V gene has CDR1 LNHDA and CDR2 SQIVND (reference sequence).

There are a few counts of this clonotype. The rearrangement links TRBV6-4 to TRBJ2-7; 7 nucleotides agree with TRBD1. The CDR3 has 14 amino acids. Germline loops: CDR1 MRHNA, CDR2 SNTAGT. The J segment lost 3 bases and the V segment lost 10 bases, leaving 12 bases of the junction unmatched. CDR3: CATPGQKYLYEQYV. The DNA for the CDR3 is TGTGCCACCCCGGGACAGAAGTACCTCTACGAGCAGTACGTC.

This clonotype was detected a few times. Mismatch with germline at one junction end may stem from a read error. The CDR3 protein is CASSESFWDINF. The CDR3 region has the DNA TGTGCCAGCAGTGAATCCTTTTGGGACATTAACTTC. J is TRBJ2-4 and V is TRBV6-1, with D possibly TRBD1 on 6 matching bases. The CDR3 totals 12 residues. The germline CDR1 and CDR2 sequences are MNHNS and SASEGT.

The V gene is TRBV7-9, the J gene TRBJ2-7; 8 nucleotides agree with TRBD2. CDR3 size: 12 residues. J lost 6 bases, V lost 8 bases, and 6 bases had no gene match. In germline, CDR1 is SEHNR, CDR2 FQNEAQ (reference sequence). Here the CDR3 DNA reads TGTGCCAGCGGACTAGCTTCGGGCGAGCAGTACTTC. Translated, it gives CASGLASGEQYF.

The genes are TRBV5-6 and TRBJ2-7, with 11 bases aligning to TRBD1. Germline loops: CDR1 SGHDT, CDR2 YYEEEE. The V gene end was trimmed by 4 bases and the J gene end by 7 bases; junction bases not matched to a gene: 10. The CDR3 consists of 15 residues. The CDR3 is CASSPQDRGRREQYV. The CDR3 nucleotides are TGTGCCAGCAGCCCTCAGGACAGGGGGCGTCGAGAGCAGTACGTC.

This clonotype was counted a few times. One end of the junction fails to match germline, which may point to a read error. V and J are TRBV15 and TRBJ2-2, with TRBD1 matching over 8 bases. Germline V lookup: CDR1 LNHNV, CDR2 YYDKDF (reference sequence). The CDR3 has 18 amino acids. CDR3 residues: CATSGDLQGVSYTGELFF. CDR3 DNA sequence: TGTGCCACCAGCGGAGATCTACAGGGGGTATCTTACACCGGGGAGCTGTTTTTT.

The chain uses TRBV7-8 and TRBJ2-2; TRBD2 might be the D (6 bases). This CDR3 has 16 residues. Trimming pared 2 bases from V and 1 base from J, leaving 11 bases between. The V gene's germline CDR1 is SGHVS and CDR2 FQNEAQ. Here the CDR3 DNA reads TGTGCCAGCAGCTTACCGGGGGTGGGGAACACCGGGGAGCTGTTTTTT. This sequence encodes CASSLPGVGNTGELFF.

CDR3 sequence reads: CASTGMGNTIYF. The CDR3 DNA follows: TGTGCCTCGACAGGGATGGGAAACACCATATATTTT. V and J are TRBV10-3 and TRBJ1-3, with 7 bases fitting TRBD1. The ends lost 11 bases at V and 4 bases at J; junction bases unmatched: 5. From germline, CDR1 is ENHRY and CDR2 SYGVKD. The CDR3 length is 12 residues.

The chain is built from TRBV3-1 and TRBJ2-7; D is ambiguous. This CDR3 is 13 amino acids long. The germline CDR1 and CDR2 sequences are LGHDT and YNNKEL (reference sequence). V gave up 1 base and J gave up 6 bases, with 10 bases separating them. CDR3 amino acids: CASSQGADREQYF. In DNA form, the CDR3 reads TGTGCCAGCAGCCAAGGAGCAGATCGCGAGCAGTACTTC.

This clonotype was counted many times. The chain combines TRBV7-8 with TRBJ1-3, with unresolved D. Germline V gene data show CDR1 as SGHVS and CDR2 as FQNEAQ. V was trimmed by 0 bases and J by 3 bases, leaving 18 bases between them. The CDR3 sequence is 18 residues long. The CDR3 loop is CASSLAAFNPNFGNTIYF. CDR3 in DNA: TGTGCCAGCAGCTTAGCGGCGTTTAATCCCAACTTTGGAAACACCATATATTTT.

This clonotype was picked up many times. The chain carries TRBV2 and TRBJ2-3, with D perhaps TRBD2 (5 bases). The V gene's germline CDR1 is SNHLY and CDR2 FYNNEI. There are 11 residues in the CDR3. The V and J ends lost 8 bases and 9 bases respectively, with 12 bases between them. CDR3 amino acids: CASGGGGTQYF. CDR3 DNA: TGTGCCAGCGGCGGAGGAGGCACGCAGTATTTT.

This clonotype was observed many times. The V call is TRBV18, the J call TRBJ1-2; D is unclear. The germline CDR1 and CDR2 sequences are KGHSH and LQKENI. The CDR3 covers 12 residues. Trimming pared 2 bases from V and 5 bases from J, leaving 6 bases between. The CDR3 sequence: CASSPGEYGYTF. DNA for the CDR3: TGTGCCAGCTCACCAGGAGAATATGGCTACACCTTC.

The rearrangement uses TRBV7-2 and TRBJ2-1, with D maybe TRBD1 (5 bases). CDR1 SGHTA and CDR2 FQGNSA come from the germline V gene. Trimming shortened V by 0 bases and J by 0 bases, and 6 bases separated the two germline ends. The CDR3 totals 15 residues. DNA of the CDR3: TGTGCCAGCAGCTTAGCACAGGACTCCTACAATGAGCAGTTCTTC. It encodes CASSLAQDSYNEQFF.

This clonotype was observed a handful of times. This chain connects TRBV11-2 to TRBJ1-1; D gene ambiguous. Trimming took off 3 bases at V and 4 bases at J, with 15 bases between the two ends. Germline V CDR1 and CDR2: SGHAT, FQNNGV. The CDR3 runs to 15 residues. This CDR3 reads CASSFRIGEATEAFF. CDR3 in DNA: TGTGCCAGCAGCTTCCGTATCGGGGAAGCCACTGAAGCTTTCTTT.

V usage is TRBV7-9 and J usage is TRBJ1-6; D is unclear. CDR1 and CDR2 (germline): SEHNR, FQNEAQ (reference sequence). The CDR3 is 15 residues long. V dropped 4 bases and J dropped 8 bases, with 15 bases sitting between them. The CDR3 sequence is CASSSRLTGDSPLHF. CDR3 coding DNA: TGTGCCAGCAGCTCCCGGTTAACCGGGGATTCACCCCTCCACTTT.

The chain combines TRBV25-1 with TRBJ1-4; D gene ambiguous. The germline CDR1 and CDR2 sequences are MGHDK and SYGVNS. The CDR3 has 14 amino acids. Trimming cost V 3 bases and J 8 bases, with 13 bases left between them. The CDR3 spells CASSDGLAGEKLFF. In DNA, the CDR3 is TGTGCCAGCAGTGATGGTTTAGCCGGAGAAAAACTGTTTTTT.

A few counts support this clonotype. The CDR3 protein is CASSQDPVVPRIRTEAFF. The CDR3 DNA follows: TGCGCCAGCAGCCAAGATCCGGTGGTCCCACGGATTCGCACTGAAGCTTTCTTT. The V and J genes are TRBV4-1 and TRBJ1-1; D ambiguous. V lost 0 bases to trimming and J lost 4 bases, with 21 bases between them. Per germline, CDR1 MGHRA and CDR2 YSYEKL. CDR3 length: 18 amino acids.

This clonotype was observed many times. Its ends do not fully match the called genes, so a read error is possible. CDR3 nucleotide sequence: TGCGCCAGTCCCAGGGTACGGCTCTTC. This gives the protein CASPRVRLF. The chain links TRBV5-1 to TRBJ2-1, with D possibly being TRBD1 (5 bases). The CDR3 sequence is 9 residues long. Looked up from germline, CDR1 is SGHRS and CDR2 is YFSETQ.